A selection of T cell receptor beta chains follows, all from one sample in a study of tumor-infiltrating lymphocytes in primary liver carcinoma. One entry per CDR3 protein, called by TCRdb with MiXCR from the multiplex PCR reads. The repertoire holds 300,000 to 350,000 distinct CDR3 sequences, with 45% to 70% as singletons. Specimen: peripheral blood. Source of these receptors: a woman between 25 and 40 years old with primary liver carcinoma and hepatitis B virus infection. The CDR3 runs from the conserved cysteine through the conserved F or W. The D gene is left open where the match is weak. Size is stated for part of the rows, as once, few or many counts, or as a class when the clone is expanded.

- TRBD1 TRBJ2-5 TRBV7-9 TGTGCCAGCGAGACAGGGGAAACCCAAGAGACCCAGTACTTC CASETGETQETQYF
many TRBD2 TRBJ2-6 TRBV6-6 TGTGCCAGCAGCCCCGGGCTAGCGGGCAGCTCTGGGGCCAACGTCCTGACTTTC CASSPGLAGSSGANVLTF
many - TRBJ1-3 TRBV6-2/TRBV6-3 TGTGCCAGCAGGTCTACCGGAAACACCATATATTTT CASRSTGNTIYF
- - TRBJ1-1 TRBV6-5 TGTGCCAGCAGTTACTCGACCCCGGAGGGCAATGTTTTCTTT CASSYSTPEGNVFF
- - TRBJ2-2 TRBV6-5 TGTGCCAGCACTCTTAGTTGGGGCGGTCCGAACACCGGGGAGCTGTTTTTT CASTLSWGGPNTGELFF
- TRBD2 TRBJ2-5 TRBV12-3/TRBV12-4 TGTGCCAGCAGTTTCCGCAGCGGGAAAGGCCAAGAGACCCAGTACTTC CASSFRSGKGQETQYF
- - TRBJ2-1 TRBV6-5 TGTACCAGCAGTTACAGATATGGGAATGAGCAGTTCTTC CTSSYRYGNEQFF
once - TRBJ2-1 TRBV11-2 TGTGTCAGCAGCTTAAAATTCCGGCGGGATGAGCAGTTCTTC CVSSLKFRRDEQFF
- - TRBJ1-2 TRBV5-4 TGTGCCAGCAGCTTGGCCAGGGTCAGGGGCCGATACGGCTACACCTTC CASSLARVRGRYGYTF
few - TRBJ2-1 TRBV7-9 TGTGCCACGGCAGGGAGCTCCTACAATGAGCAGTTCTTC CATAGSSYNEQFF
many TRBD1 TRBJ2-7 TRBV11-1 TGTGCCAGCAGCGTAGGGACAGGGAGAATCTACGAGCAGTACTTC CASSVGTGRIYEQYF
- - TRBJ2-1 TRBV21-1 TGTGACAGCAGGAACAGGAGGGAGTTCTTC CDSRNRREFF
- - TRBJ2-3 TRBV6-1 TGTGCCAGTACTGTAGAAGCTAGGGCAGATACGCAGTATTTT CASTVEARADTQYF
- - TRBJ2-7 TRBV6-2/TRBV6-3 TGTGCCAGCAGACATCTGGCCGGGGGAGGACTGGGAGAGCAGTACTTC CASRHLAGGGLGEQYF
- - TRBJ2-2 TRBV28 TGTGCCAGCTTTCACGGGAACACCGGGGAGCTGTTTTTT CASFHGNTGELFF
- - TRBJ1-5 TRBV6-5 TGTGCCAGCAGCCGCGGACAGAATCAGCCCCAGCATTTT CASSRGQNQPQHF
many - TRBJ2-1 TRBV11-2 TGTGCCAGCAGCTTAGATGGTCTGACGCACAATGAGCAGTTCTTC CASSLDGLTHNEQFF
medium-sized - TRBJ2-5 TRBV29-1 TGCAGCGTTGAAATCGGGGGAGCAGAGACCCAGTACTTC CSVEIGGAETQYF
few TRBD2 TRBJ2-3 TRBV14 TGTGCCAGCAGCCCCCTAGGACTAGCGGGAGCCGATACGCAGTATTTT CASSPLGLAGADTQYF
many TRBD2 TRBJ2-7 TRBV4-2 TGTGCCAGCAGCCAAGTCGGGTCTAGCGGGAGGAGTTACGGGCAGTACTTC CASSQVGSSGRSYGQYF
- - TRBJ2-7 TRBV29-1 TGCAGCGTTGAACTCCGCAACTACGAGCAGTACTTC CSVELRNYEQYF
- - TRBJ2-1 TRBV4-1 TGCGCCAGCAGCCAAGATAGGACTGGCGGGTGGAATGAGCAGTTCTTC CASSQDRTGGWNEQFF
- TRBD2 TRBJ2-5 TRBV28 TGTGCCAGCAAAAGGACTAGCGGGAGAGAGACCCAGTACTTC CASKRTSGRETQYF
many - TRBJ2-3 TRBV6-5 TGTGCCAGCAGTTACAGGGAAGCAGATACGCAGTATTTT CASSYREADTQYF
many - TRBJ1-2 TRBV12-3/TRBV12-4 TGTGCCAGTCTCGGCGGAAACTATGGCTACACCTTC CASLGGNYGYTF
- - TRBJ2-5 TRBV12-3/TRBV12-4 TGTGCCAGCAGCCATCCCCGGGGAGCGCTCGGGGAGATCCAGTACTTC CASSHPRGALGEIQYF
once - TRBJ2-2 TRBV24-1 TGTGCCACCAGTGATCCGAACGGGGAGCTGCTTTTT CATSDPNGELLF
many - TRBJ2-1 TRBV4-3 TGCGCCAGCAGCCAAGATCCTATTGGGGAGGCCTACAATGAGCAGTTCTTC CASSQDPIGEAYNEQFF
many - TRBJ2-5 TRBV11-2 TGTGCCAGCAGCTTTTTTACGAGGTCGGAGACCCAGTACTTC CASSFFTRSETQYF
- - TRBJ2-1 TRBV5-4 TGTGCTAGCAGTCCCCCGGTCTCCAATGAGCACTTCTTC CASSPPVSNEHFF
- - TRBJ1-1 TRBV12-3/TRBV12-4 TGTGCCAGCAGCCCAGCCTGGAACACTGAAGCTTTCTTT CASSPAWNTEAFF
many TRBD1 TRBJ1-3 TRBV11-2 TGTGCCAGCAGCCAGACAGGGGCCTCTGGAAACACCATATATTTT CASSQTGASGNTIYF
few TRBD2 TRBJ2-2 TRBV7-9 TGTGCCAGCAGCTTAGGGCTAGCGGGAGCGGCCGGGGAGCTGTTTTTT CASSLGLAGAAGELFF
many - TRBJ1-1 TRBV12-5 TGTGCTAGTGCCCTCCGGCCAGGGGACGTCACTGAAGCTTTCTTT CASALRPGDVTEAFF
- - TRBJ2-1 TRBV12-3/TRBV12-4 TGTGCCAGCAGTCCCCGACTAAGCTCCTACAATGAGCAGTTCTTC CASSPRLSSYNEQFF
- TRBD1 TRBJ1-2 TRBV30 TGTGCCTGGAGTGTTGGGGACAGGGGACACTATGGCTACACCTTC CAWSVGDRGHYGYTF
many - TRBJ1-1 TRBV29-1 TGCAGCGTTGACGGACCTGGTACTGAAGCTTTCTTT CSVDGPGTEAFF
- - TRBJ1-5 TRBV11-2 TGTGCCAGCAGCTTAGAGAGCAACCAGCTCCAGCATTTT CASSLESNQLQHF
- TRBD1 TRBJ2-7 TRBV6-5 TGTGCCACCCAGGGGGATTCCTACGAGCAGTACTTC CATQGDSYEQYF
few TRBD1 TRBJ1-5 TRBV5-4 TGTGCCAGCAGCTCCGGACAGGGCTCTGATCAGCCCCAGCATTTT CASSSGQGSDQPQHF
many TRBD2 TRBJ2-3 TRBV6-7 TGTGCCAGCAGTTACTCGAGGGCTTTGCGAGCGGGGCCGCCGGATACGCAGTATTTT CASSYSRALRAGPPDTQYF
many - TRBJ2-1 TRBV11-2 TGTGCCAGCAGCTTGAGGCGGGGCCTGAATGAGCAGTTCTTC CASSLRRGLNEQFF
- - TRBJ1-1 TRBV9 TGTGCCAGCAGCGTAGATAAGGGGGGTAGAGCTTTCTTT CASSVDKGGRAFF
- - TRBJ2-3 TRBV11-2 TGTGTCAGCAGCCGAGCGGAGAGCACAGGTACGCAGTATTTT CVSSRAESTGTQYF
- TRBD1 TRBJ1-4 TRBV12-3/TRBV12-4 TGTGCCGGCACAGGGGAGGATGAAAAACTGTTTTTT CAGTGEDEKLFF
- - TRBJ2-2 TRBV11-2 TGTGCCAGCAGCTTAGTAGTGGCGAGAGATCCCGGAGATCACCCTAACACCAGGGAGCTGTTTTTT CASSLVVARDPGDHPNTRELFF
- - TRBJ1-3 TRBV12-5 TGTGCTAGTGGTTTGGCAACATCCTCTGGAAACACCATATATTTT CASGLATSSGNTIYF
- - TRBJ2-1 TRBV5-4 TGTGCCAGCAGCTCCCCCAGGTTTGAATACAATGAGCAGTTCTTC CASSSPRFEYNEQFF
many - TRBJ2-7 TRBV11-2 TGTGCCAGCAGCTTAGCAGGAGACTTTGGGGAGCAGTACTTC CASSLAGDFGEQYF
few TRBD2 TRBJ2-3 TRBV6-2/TRBV6-3 TGTGCCAGCCTGGGGGGGGTTGAGGCAGATACGCAGTATTTT CASLGGVEADTQYF
few TRBD1 TRBJ1-2 TRBV10-3 TGTGCCATCAGGGGGACAGGGGACTATGGCTACACCTTC CAIRGTGDYGYTF
- - TRBJ2-1 TRBV6-6 TGTGCCAGCAGTTACTCGAATCCAGGATCCAATGAGCAGTTCTTC CASSYSNPGSNEQFF
- - TRBJ1-2 TRBV5-6 TGTGCCAGCAGCTTGGGGGTCAGGGAGTACTATGGCTACACCTTC CASSLGVREYYGYTF
- - TRBJ2-3 TRBV13 TGTGCCAGCAGCTTGGTTTTCGGTTTGGGGGATCCCACAGATACGCAGTATTTT CASSLVFGLGDPTDTQYF
many TRBD2 TRBJ2-3 TRBV4-3 TGCGCCAGCAGCCAAGTTTTCTCTAGCGGGACCTTCACAGATACGCAGTATTTT CASSQVFSSGTFTDTQYF
- - TRBJ2-7 TRBV24-1 TGTACCACCAGTGGTGGGAGCTCCTACGAGCAGTACTTC CTTSGGSSYEQYF
- - TRBJ2-1 TRBV24-1 TGTGCCACCAGTGATCCGGTGAGGGGAGAGGGGGATGAGCAGTTCTTC CATSDPVRGEGDEQFF